The T cell receptor beta chain described here comes from a study of T cell repertoires in cytomegalovirus infection (dated by TCRdb to between 2018 and 2020). Background for the entire study: Donor HLA type was relevant to the analysis, as public TCR beta signatures indicated carriage of CMV infection together with the matching HLA type.

Data came from an Illumina HiSeq 1500. TCRdb applied fastp at Q25 and MiXCR to the public reads, then kept only in-frame beta chains. CDR3 protein duplicates are merged, each entry listing the most common genes and DNA. For this sample the table gives tens of thousands of distinct CDR3 sequences, of which 22% were detected only once. Of the sample, over 70% is held by the ten largest clones. Remarks on this clonotype: The clone's antigen remains unknown. No much larger clone is present one base from it, and per-base qualities are unavailable.

Here is what the overall study found, with its caveats: The ex vivo response was dominated by HLA-C-restricted CMV-specific TCR beta clonotypes, which also provided the single most frequent clonotype in two of eight donors. In both this cohort and an independent cohort of approximately 350 donors, the cumulative frequency of public TCR beta family members distinguished carriers of CMV infection plus the relevant HLA type.

Including the terminal cysteine and phenylalanine, the CDR3 comprises 13 residues. CDR3 DNA is the only sequence kept; it has 39 bases, read in frame from the first base. The germline V gene supplies CDR1 SGHTA and CDR2 FQGTGA. V and J lose 8 bases and 0 bases, and a span of 9 bases separates them. This sequence uses TRBV7-3 and TRBJ2-3; the D gene assignment is perhaps TRBD1 or TRBD2, with each matching 5 bases. Sequences were obtained from PBMCs, sequenced either directly or after in vitro stimulation (not recorded which). The receptor's source is a human donor in good health (CMV status not recorded). Some clones in this sample may be carry-over from other donors' samples. In nucleotide form, the sequence is TGTGCCAGCGCAGGGACGAGCACAGATACGCAGTATTTT. Its translation reads: CASAGTSTDTQYF.